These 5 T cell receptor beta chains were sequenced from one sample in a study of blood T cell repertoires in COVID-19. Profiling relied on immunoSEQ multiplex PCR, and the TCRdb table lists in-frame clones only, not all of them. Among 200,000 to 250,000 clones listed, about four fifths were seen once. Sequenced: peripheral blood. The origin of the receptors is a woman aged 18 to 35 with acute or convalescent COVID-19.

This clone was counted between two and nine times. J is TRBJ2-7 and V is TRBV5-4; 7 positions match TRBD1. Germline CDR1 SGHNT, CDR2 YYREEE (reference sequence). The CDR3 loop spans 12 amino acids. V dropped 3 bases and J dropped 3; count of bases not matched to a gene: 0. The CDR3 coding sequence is TGTGCCAGCAGCTGGGACAGCTACGAGCAGTACTTC. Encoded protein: CASSWDSYEQYF.

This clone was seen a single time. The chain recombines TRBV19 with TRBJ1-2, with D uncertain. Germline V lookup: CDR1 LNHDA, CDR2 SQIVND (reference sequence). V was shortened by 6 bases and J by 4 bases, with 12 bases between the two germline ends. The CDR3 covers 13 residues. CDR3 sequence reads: CASSEELSYGYTF. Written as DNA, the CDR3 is TGTGCCAGTAGCGAAGAACTGAGCTATGGCTACACCTTC.

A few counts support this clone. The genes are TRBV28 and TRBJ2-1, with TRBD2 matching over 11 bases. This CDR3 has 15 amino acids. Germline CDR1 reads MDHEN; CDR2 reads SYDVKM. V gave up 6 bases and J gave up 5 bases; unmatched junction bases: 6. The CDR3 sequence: CASRIQTSGNNEQFF. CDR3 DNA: TGTGCCAGCAGAATTCAGACTAGCGGGAACAATGAGCAGTTCTTC.

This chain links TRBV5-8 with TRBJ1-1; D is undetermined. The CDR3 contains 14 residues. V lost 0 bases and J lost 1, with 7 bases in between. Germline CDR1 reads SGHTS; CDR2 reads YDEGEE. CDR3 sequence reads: CASSLGRRNTEAFF. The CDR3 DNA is TGTGCCAGCAGCTTGGGCAGGCGGAACACTGAAGCTTTCTTT.

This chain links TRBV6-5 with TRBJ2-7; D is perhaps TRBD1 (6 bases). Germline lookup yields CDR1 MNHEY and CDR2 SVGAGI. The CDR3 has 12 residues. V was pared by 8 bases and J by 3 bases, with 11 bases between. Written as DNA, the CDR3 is TGTGCCAGCGCGCGAGGGGGCTACGAGCAGTACTTC. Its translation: CASARGGYEQYF.